Sequencing of this T cell receptor (beta chain) was carried out in a study of T-cell reconstitution after alpha-beta-depleted transplantation in children. The V gene lost 4 bases and the J gene lost 7 bases, with 5 bases spanning the gap. The CDR3 sequence is 11 residues long. The germline V gene encodes CDR1 MNHEY and CDR2 SVGAGI. This clonotype was recorded many times. Unique molecular identifiers tagged the TCRbeta library. Via MiXCR, TCRdb re-called the PCR reads, giving one row per CDR3 protein. Found here are 190,000 or so distinct CDR3 sequences, about 15% of them singletons; the top ten hold approximately 13%.

This TCR was recovered from a human donor who donated a stem cell graft to a child with acute lymphoblastic leukemia. The chain combines TRBV6-5 with TRBJ2-1, with unresolved D. The sample consisted of PBMCs from the stem cell graft donor, taken from the stem cell graft. The CDR3: CASSSRNEQFF. Here the CDR3 DNA reads TGTGCCAGCAGTTCACGGAATGAGCAGTTCTTC.